Presented here are 28 T cell receptor beta chains from one specimen sequenced in a study of blood T cell repertoires in COVID-19. Assay: immunoSEQ multiplex PCR; the TCRdb copy retains only in-frame clones and omits some. The data contain hundreds of thousands of clones, around 90% of them singletons. Sequencing input: PBMCs or T cells enriched from blood (not recorded which). These TCRs come from a woman aged 60 to 75 in a cohort exposed to, infected with or recovered from COVID-19 (not recorded which).

The chain uses TRBV30 and TRBJ2-1; tentative D call: TRBD2 (7 bases). Germline CDR1 reads GTSNPN; CDR2 reads SVGIG (reference sequence). This CDR3 has 15 residues. Trimming removed 0 bases from V and 4 bases from J, with 13 bases in between. The DNA for the CDR3 is TGTGCCTGGAGTGTACGGGCGGGGGCGTACAATGAGCAGTTCTTC. Translated: CAWSVRAGAYNEQFF.

The V gene is TRBV10-2, the J gene TRBJ1-3, with no clear D. The CDR3 extends over 15 amino acids. Germline assignment: CDR1 WSHSY and CDR2 SAAADI. V dropped 0 bases and J dropped 0 bases, with 6 bases sitting between them. The CDR3 spells CASSESWASGNTIYF. The CDR3 DNA follows: TGCGCCAGCAGTGAGTCCTGGGCCTCTGGAAACACCATATATTTT.

V gene TRBV7-9 combines with J gene TRBJ2-1; the match to TRBD1 covers 9 bases. CDR3 size: 15 residues. J gave up 6 bases and V 2 bases, and 5 bases lay outside the gene matches. Germline-derived CDR1 and CDR2 are SEHNR and FQNEAQ (reference sequence). Here the CDR3 DNA reads TGTGCCAGCAGCTTATTGGGACAGGGAGGCAATGAGCAGTTCTTC. It yields the protein CASSLLGQGGNEQFF.

The rearrangement uses TRBV7-8 and TRBJ1-5, with 9 bases aligning to TRBD1. This CDR3 comprises 17 residues. The ends lost 5 bases at V and 0 bases at J; junction bases unmatched: 8. Germline V gene lookup returns CDR1 SGHVS and CDR2 FQNEAQ. CDR3 loop: CASSQDRGHYSNQPQHF. CDR3 DNA: TGTGCCAGCAGCCAGGACAGGGGCCACTATAGCAATCAGCCCCAGCATTTT.

The chain joins TRBV7-3 to TRBJ2-5, with 8 bases matching TRBD1. Germline lookup yields CDR1 SGHTA and CDR2 FQGTGA. Trimming at V came to 3 bases and at J to 4 bases, leaving 4 bases not matched to a gene. The CDR3 is 14 amino acids. CDR3 in DNA: TGTGCCAGCAGCTTGGTAGGACAGGGAGAGACCCAGTACTTC. Translation gives CASSLVGQGETQYF.

This clone has a single count. The CDR3 region has the DNA TGTGCCAGCAGCCCCAGGGGTCGAATGGGCGGGAGAGGTAATGAGCAGTTCTTC. Its translation is CASSPRGRMGGRGNEQFF. This chain connects TRBV3-1 (or the pseudogene TRBV3-2) to TRBJ2-1; tentatively, D is TRBD2 (7 bases). Trimming removed 4 bases at V and 7 bases at J, with 26 bases between. CDR3 length equals 18 residues. Per the germline V gene, CDR1 is LGHDT and CDR2 is YNNKEL (reference sequence).

The rearrangement uses TRBV28 and TRBJ2-1, with 9 bases that match TRBD2. Losses at the gene ends were 6 bases for V and 9 bases for J; bases not matched to a gene: 9. The CDR3 is 14 residues long. The germline CDR1 and CDR2 sequences are MDHEN and SYDVKM. Here the CDR3 DNA reads TGTGCCAGCAGCCTTAGCGGGAGTAGCCTTGAGCAGTTCTTC. Amino acid sequence: CASSLSGSSLEQFF.

The V gene is TRBV9, the J gene TRBJ2-7; 7 nucleotides align to TRBD2. CDR1 is SGDLS and CDR2 is YYNGEE in the germline V gene. V dropped 9 bases and J dropped 1; count of bases not matched to a gene: 16. The CDR3 contains 16 residues. CDR3 nucleotide sequence: TGTGCCACCCACAGACGGGGGGTATCCTTTTCCTACGAGCAGTACTTC. Encoded protein: CATHRRGVSFSYEQYF.

The genes are TRBV7-8 and TRBJ2-3, with 8 bases identical to TRBD2. CDR3 length equals 15 residues. V dropped 7 bases and J dropped 2; count of bases not matched to a gene: 8. Germline CDR1 and CDR2: SGHVS and FQNEAQ. The CDR3 DNA reads TGTGCCAGCACTCGTAAGCGGGAGACCACAGATACGCAGTATTTT. Its protein is CASTRKRETTDTQYF.

The chain is built from TRBV19 and TRBJ1-6; no clear D gene. CDR3 length: 15 residues. The germline V and J ends were trimmed by 6 bases and 0 bases, with 9 bases remaining between them. Per the germline V gene, CDR1 is LNHDA and CDR2 is SQIVND (reference sequence). The CDR3 sequence: CASRPDISYNSPLHF. The CDR3 DNA reads TGTGCCAGTAGGCCCGACATCTCCTATAATTCACCCCTCCACTTT.

V is TRBV28 and J is TRBJ2-1; weak D call: TRBD2 (7 bases). Germline CDR1 MDHEN, CDR2 SYDVKM. Trimming stripped 3 bases from V and 2 bases from J, with 11 bases between. This CDR3 is built from 15 residues. CDR3 amino acids: CASSLWRGPYNEQFF. CDR3 nucleotides: TGTGCCAGCAGTTTGTGGCGGGGGCCCTACAATGAGCAGTTCTTC.

This chain links TRBV9 with TRBJ2-7, with TRBD1 matching over 9 bases. The CDR3 runs 16 residues. Germline lookup yields CDR1 SGDLS and CDR2 YYNGEE. J gave up 2 bases and V 3 bases, and 9 bases lay outside the gene matches. The CDR3 DNA is TGTGCCAGCAGCGCGCGCCCGGGACAGGGTACCTACGAGCAGTACTTC. It yields the protein CASSARPGQGTYEQYF.

This chain connects TRBV25-1 to TRBJ1-3, with 11 bases identical to TRBD1. Germline CDR1 and CDR2: MGHDK and SYGVNS. V was clipped by 8 bases and J by 8 bases; unmatched bases: 5. The CDR3 spans 13 residues. CDR3 in DNA: TGTGCCAGCGGAGGACAGGGGGCTGACACCATATATTTT. This codes for CASGGQGADTIYF.

This clone was picked up one time. V and J are TRBV5-1 and TRBJ2-3, with 8 bases aligning to TRBD1. V lost 3 bases, J lost 2 bases, and 5 bases stayed unmatched. CDR3 length: 15 residues. Germline CDR1 is SGHRS and CDR2 is YFSETQ. The CDR3 region has the DNA TGCGCCAGCAGCTACCAGGGGGCCCTCACAGATACGCAGTATTTT. Protein sequence: CASSYQGALTDTQYF.

V usage is TRBV3-1 (or the pseudogene TRBV3-2) and J usage is TRBJ1-4; tentative D call: TRBD1 (5 bases). Germline values: CDR1 LGHDT, CDR2 YNNKEL (reference sequence). The CDR3 totals 21 residues. V gave up 3 bases and J gave up 3 bases, with 29 bases separating them. CDR3 bases: TGTGCCAGCAGCCAGCTTAAAATGCGGGACCTCTATTTATCTCCTAATGAAAAACTGTTTTTT. Its protein product is CASSQLKMRDLYLSPNEKLFF.

V and J are TRBV5-4 and TRBJ1-2; D gene unclear. V was shortened by 1 base and J by 1 base, with 11 bases between the two germline ends. Germline CDR1 SGHNT, CDR2 YYREEE (reference sequence). The CDR3 runs 15 residues. This CDR3 reads CASSLSAAYNYGYTF. CDR3 sequence (DNA): TGTGCCAGCAGCTTGAGCGCAGCGTATAACTATGGCTACACCTTC.

This rearrangement joins TRBV5-1 to TRBJ1-4, with 9 nucleotides matching TRBD1. V shed 4 bases and J 5 bases; nucleotides not matched to a gene: 3. The germline V gene has CDR1 SGHRS and CDR2 YFSETQ. The CDR3 runs to 14 residues. In nucleotides, the CDR3 is TGCGCCAGCAGCGACGGACAGGGGAATGAAAAACTGTTTTTT. Translation gives CASSDGQGNEKLFF. Based on the CDR3 plus reference TRBV5-1 and TRBJ1-4, the full variable domain is KAGVTQTPRYLIKTRGQQVTLSCSPISGHRSVSWYQQTPGQGLQFLFEYFSETQRNKGNFPGRFSGRQFSNSRSEMNVSTLELGDSALYLCASSDGQGNEKLFFGSGTQLSVL.

CDR3: CASSALQGGSEKLFF. The CDR3 DNA reads TGTGCCAGCAGCGCACTCCAGGGTGGAAGTGAAAAACTGTTTTTT. The chain recombines TRBV7-2 with TRBJ1-4; D might be TRBD1 (5 bases). This CDR3 spans 15 amino acids. Germline V gives CDR1 SGHTA, CDR2 FQGNSA. Trimming stripped 5 bases from V and 7 bases from J, with 17 bases between.

V and J are TRBV7-9 and TRBJ1-1; the match to TRBD1 covers 9 bases. This CDR3 has 16 amino acids. Germline lookup yields CDR1 SEHNR and CDR2 FQNEAQ (reference sequence). Trimming took 4 bases from V and 6 from J; bases not matched to a gene: 12. The CDR3, as DNA: TGTGCCAGCAGCTCCACCGGGACAGGGATCTTCGCTGAAGCTTTCTTT. It yields the protein CASSSTGTGIFAEAFF.

This chain uses TRBV4-1 with TRBJ2-7, with D hard to call. The CDR3 is 16 amino acids. Between the trimmed V and J ends, which lost 1 base and 3 bases, there was a span of 16 bases. The germline V gene encodes CDR1 MGHRA and CDR2 YSYEKL. CDR3 protein: CASSQAPHSLNYEQYF. CDR3 DNA: TGCGCCAGCAGCCAAGCCCCGCACTCACTGAACTACGAGCAGTACTTC.

This clone was detected a few times. This chain joins TRBV28 and TRBJ1-1, with 9 bases fitting TRBD1. Germline CDR1 and CDR2: MDHEN and SYDVKM. V gave up 5 bases and J gave up 5 bases; unmatched junction bases: 9. The CDR3 loop spans 15 amino acids. The CDR3 nucleotides are TGTGCCAGCAGTACAAACAGGGGGCGGGGGACTGAAGCTTTCTTT. Translating it yields CASSTNRGRGTEAFF.

This clone was picked up a small number of times. The chain recombines TRBV11-2 with TRBJ2-2; the match to TRBD2 covers 9 bases. CDR1 is SGHAT and CDR2 is FQNNGV in the germline V gene. V shed 1 base and J 11 bases; nucleotides not matched to a gene: 5. The CDR3 covers 14 residues. Here the CDR3 reads CASSLGAGGRELFF. The DNA of the CDR3 is TGTGCCAGCAGCTTAGGGGCGGGAGGGCGAGAGCTGTTTTTT.

The rearrangement links TRBV11-2 to TRBJ2-3; 9 bases are a match to TRBD1. Germline CDR1 reads SGHAT; CDR2 reads FQNNGV. There are 20 residues in the CDR3. V was pared by 0 bases and J by 2 bases, with 15 bases of the junction left unmatched. This CDR3 reads CASSLDLMGGTGLPTDTQYF. Here the CDR3 DNA reads TGTGCCAGCAGCTTAGATCTAATGGGGGGGACAGGGTTGCCCACAGATACGCAGTATTTT.

The V call is TRBV28, the J call TRBJ1-5, with 7 bases matching TRBD1. V lost 3 bases, J lost 5 bases, and 7 bases stayed unmatched. This CDR3 is 15 amino acids long. From germline, CDR1 is MDHEN and CDR2 SYDVKM. CDR3 in DNA: TGTGCCAGCAGTTTGCTGGACAGGAGGGATCAGCCCCAGCATTTT. Translating it yields CASSLLDRRDQPQHF.

The chain is built from TRBV7-8 and TRBJ2-2, with D possibly TRBD2 on 6 matching bases. Trimming removed 5 bases from V and 6 bases from J, with 10 bases in between. The CDR3 spans 13 residues. In germline, CDR1 is SGHVS, CDR2 FQNEAQ. This CDR3 is CASSVRGPGELFF. Written as DNA, the CDR3 is TGTGCCAGCAGCGTGCGGGGACCCGGGGAGCTGTTTTTT.

Note on this clone: Other DNA sequences from this sample encode an identical CDR3 as well. The J gene is TRBJ2-1, the V gene TRBV5-1; D gene uncertain. V lost 0 bases and J lost 0, with 7 bases in between. CDR1 and CDR2 from the germline V gene are SGHRS and YFSETQ. This CDR3 has 15 amino acids. For the CDR3, the DNA is TGCGCCAGCAGCTTGGGCGATAGCTCCTACAATGAGCAGTTCTTC. Amino acids: CASSLGDSSYNEQFF. Full variable domain (rest looked up from reference TRBV5-1 and TRBJ2-1): KAGVTQTPRYLIKTRGQQVTLSCSPISGHRSVSWYQQTPGQGLQFLFEYFSETQRNKGNFPGRFSGRQFSNSRSEMNVSTLELGDSALYLCASSLGDSSYNEQFFGPGTRLTVL.

The chain has TRBV4-2 and TRBJ1-5; D is undetermined. Germline V CDR1 and CDR2: LGHNA, YNFKEQ. This CDR3 spans 18 amino acids. V lost 0 bases and J lost 1, with 16 bases in between. As DNA, the CDR3 is TGTGCCAGCAGCCAAGACGGGTACGGGGAGGGAAGCAATCAGCCCCAGCATTTT. This sequence encodes CASSQDGYGEGSNQPQHF.

The V gene is TRBV20-1, the J gene TRBJ1-5; TRBD1 matches 8 bases. The CDR3 consists of 16 residues. The ends lost 3 bases at V and 2 bases at J; junction bases unmatched: 9. CDR1 is DFQATT and CDR2 is SNEGSKA in the germline V gene (reference sequence). The CDR3: CSASTGGASGNQPQHF. Written as DNA, the CDR3 is TGCAGTGCTAGTACAGGGGGGGCGAGTGGCAATCAGCCCCAGCATTTT.